The clone carrying this T cell receptor (beta chain) has ten or more counts. Its target is not known. CDR1 MNHNS and CDR2 SASEGT come from the germline V gene. The V end lost 5 bases, the J end lost 4 bases, and 15 bases lay between the germline ends. The CDR3 covers 16 residues. These data originate in a study of T cells in Graves' hyperthyroidism and ophthalmopathy. Those patients with uncontrolled infection, other autoimmune disease, pregnancy or lactation were excluded. RNA transcripts gave rise to amplified TCR beta CDR3 regions. HTBI primers were the set used in a first-round RT-PCR of the TCR CDR3. One entry per CDR3 protein, called by TCRdb with MiXCR from the multiplex PCR reads. Counted here are under 350,000 distinct CDR3 sequences, roughly an eighth occurring once; the ten biggest clones make up approximately 35%. Findings and limits, study-wide: Most thyroid-expanded clonotypes above 0.001 were also found in blood.

Material: blood. The genes are TRBV6-1 and TRBJ2-6; possibly TRBD2 for D (6 bases). The TCR comes from a woman in her 40s with Graves' ophthalmopathy. The CDR3 reads CASSSWQGLGANVLTF. CDR3 coding DNA: TGTGCCAGCAGTTCTTGGCAGGGACTGGGGGCCAACGTCCTGACTTTC.